A selection of T cell receptor beta chains follows, all from one sample in a study of graft-versus-host responses after intestinal transplantation. Using immunoSEQ multiplex PCR, the repertoire was profiled, and TCRdb retains in-frame clones only, with some absent. In the table there are 77,000 or so clones, 80% to 95% of which are singletons. The sample here was PBMCs, taken 98 days after intestinal transplantation. The receptor set was obtained from a human patient who received an intestinal transplant, so some T cells may come from the graft donor. Both conserved end residues are part of each CDR3. The D gene is left open where the match is weak. Some rows have no size entry. The others give once, few or many, or a class for an expanded clone.

d_gene	v_gene	abundance	j_gene	CDR3nt	CDR3aa
TRBD2	TRBV11-3	once	TRBJ2-1	TGTGCCAGCAGTCTAGCGGGAGAAGTCAATGAGCAGTTCTTC	CASSLAGEVNEQFF
TRBD1	TRBV4-1	-	TRBJ2-7	TGCGCCAGCAGCCTACGTGTTATCGCCCGGGACAGGGTTAGCTACGAGCAGTACTTC	CASSLRVIARDRVSYEQYF
-	TRBV5-4	-	TRBJ1-2	TGTGCCAGCAGCGCCCGGGGTGGGACCGGCTATGGCTACACCTTC	CASSARGGTGYGYTF
-	TRBV7-9	-	TRBJ2-5	TGTGCCAGCAGCTTGGACGTAGGAGGGGTTAAGGAGACCCAGTACTTC	CASSLDVGGVKETQYF
TRBD1	TRBV5-4	-	TRBJ2-1	TGTGCCAGCAGCTTGGGACAGGGGGAGCAGTTCTTC	CASSLGQGEQFF
-	TRBV15	-	TRBJ1-5	TGTGCCACCAGCAGATTGTCTGTTCAGCCCCAGCATTTT	CATSRLSVQPQHF
TRBD1	TRBV12-5	-	TRBJ2-7	TGTGCTAGTGGTTTGGGACAGGGTTACGAGCAGTACTTC	CASGLGQGYEQYF
-	TRBV5-4	-	TRBJ1-2	TGTGCCAGCAGCGACAAAAACTATGGCTACACCTTC	CASSDKNYGYTF
-	TRBV5-6	once	TRBJ2-7	TGTGCCAGCAGCTTGAGCGGGGAGCAGTACTTC	CASSLSGEQYF
-	TRBV6-4	-	TRBJ1-5	TGCGCCAGCACCGCGGGACGACAATTTAGCAATCAGCCCCAGCATTTT	CASTAGRQFSNQPQHF
-	TRBV7-9	-	TRBJ1-4	TGTGCCAGCAGCTTAGTTGGAGGGATCGATGAAAAACTGTTTTTT	CASSLVGGIDEKLFF
-	TRBV5-6	once	TRBJ2-2	TGTGCCAGCAGCTTGCCCCCCCAAGGCACCGGGGAGCTGTTTTTT	CASSLPPQGTGELFF
TRBD1	TRBV19	once	TRBJ1-6	TGTGCCAGTAGTACGACAGGGGGCGGTTATTCACCCCTCCACTTT	CASSTTGGGYSPLHF
-	TRBV5-1	-	TRBJ2-7	TGCGCCAGCAGCCAACGAGGGCGGACAGCACTCTACGAGCAGTACTTC	CASSQRGRTALYEQYF
-	TRBV5-5	-	TRBJ2-7	TGTGCCAGCAGCTCAGTAGACCCCTACGAGCAGTACTTC	CASSSVDPYEQYF
TRBD1	TRBV6-5	-	TRBJ2-1	TGTGCCGGGCGGACAGGGGCCTACAATGAGCAGTTCTTC	CAGRTGAYNEQFF
TRBD1	TRBV5-4	-	TRBJ2-7	TGTGCCAGCAGCTGGGACAGGCGTTACGAGCAGTACTTC	CASSWDRRYEQYF
TRBD2	TRBV15	-	TRBJ2-7	TGTGCCACCAGCCCCCGAGGCGGACTAGCGGGAGGTCTCGAGCAGTACTTC	CATSPRGGLAGGLEQYF
TRBD2	TRBV9	-	TRBJ2-2	TGTGCCAGCAGCGTAGGGACTAGCGGGGAGCTGTTTTTT	CASSVGTSGELFF
-	TRBV5-1	-	TRBJ2-7	TGCGCCAGCAGCAGCTTTACGACAGGCTTCTCCTACGAGCAGTACTTC	CASSSFTTGFSYEQYF
-	TRBV10-1	-	TRBJ2-7	TGCGCCAGCAGTGAGTCAGGGCAGCCTCAATCCTACGAGCAGTACTTC	CASSESGQPQSYEQYF
-	TRBV7-9	once	TRBJ2-3	TGTGCCGGACGGGATTATCTAGGGGATACGCAGTATTTT	CAGRDYLGDTQYF
-	TRBV5-8	-	TRBJ2-3	TGTGCCAGCAGCTCCCGCACAGATACGCAGTATTTT	CASSSRTDTQYF
TRBD2	TRBV5-1	-	TRBJ2-3	TGCGCCAGCAGCTTGGTCGGCGCGGGAGCCACAGATACGCAGTATTTT	CASSLVGAGATDTQYF
TRBD2	TRBV9	-	TRBJ2-7	TGTGCCAGCAGCGTAGAAGAGCGGGGCTACGAGCAGTACTTC	CASSVEERGYEQYF
TRBD1	TRBV27	-	TRBJ2-5	TGTGCCAGCAGTTCCCGGACAGGGAGTATATTAGAGACCCAGTACTTC	CASSSRTGSILETQYF
-	TRBV7-6	-	TRBJ2-3	TGTGCCAGCAGCCAAGATTACCCGCGGGGGCTGACAGATACGCAGTATTTT	CASSQDYPRGLTDTQYF
-	TRBV6-6	-	TRBJ2-1	TGTGCCAGCAGTCCACTGGCGGGGGCCCAAAGTCAGCAGTTCTTC	CASSPLAGAQSQQFF
-	TRBV6-8	once	TRBJ1-1	TGTGCCAGCAGTTACTCCGGCCCGAATTTGAACACTGAAGCTTTCTTT	CASSYSGPNLNTEAFF
TRBD1	TRBV2	-	TRBJ2-7	TGTGCCAGCAGTGTGGGACAGGGCTACGAGCAGTACTTC	CASSVGQGYEQYF
-	TRBV5-6	-	TRBJ1-6	TGTGCCAGCAGGTTTGGGGGCCTGAGGGATTCACCCCTCCACTTT	CASRFGGLRDSPLHF
TRBD1	TRBV28	-	TRBJ1-2	TGTGCCAGCAGCCCTGTACAGGGGTTTTATGGCTACACCTTC	CASSPVQGFYGYTF
TRBD2	TRBV5-4	-	TRBJ2-3	TGTGCCAGCAGCTTGTCCGAGCTCGTGGCCACTAGCGACACAGATACGCAGTATTTT	CASSLSELVATSDTDTQYF
TRBD1	TRBV5-5	-	TRBJ1-5	TGTGCCAGCAGCTTACCGGGACAGGGAAATCAGCCCCAGCATTTT	CASSLPGQGNQPQHF
TRBD2	TRBV7-9	once	TRBJ2-1	TGTGCCAGCAGCTTAGTAGCGGGAGGGGGCTACAATGAGCAGTTCTTC	CASSLVAGGGYNEQFF
-	TRBV19	-	TRBJ2-7	TGTGCCAGTAGTATAGATCTTACAACGGGTCGCTCCTACGAGCAGTACTTC	CASSIDLTTGRSYEQYF
-	TRBV5-1	-	TRBJ2-1	TGCGCCAGCAGCTTGGATATTTCCAATGAGCAGTTCTTC	CASSLDISNEQFF
-	TRBV25-1	-	TRBJ2-4	TGTGCCAGCAGTGGCACAGGGCCAGCCAAAAACATTCAGTACTTC	CASSGTGPAKNIQYF
-	TRBV5-4	-	TRBJ1-1	TGTGCCAGCAGCTTGATACAAAGGGGTGAAGCTTTCTTT	CASSLIQRGEAFF